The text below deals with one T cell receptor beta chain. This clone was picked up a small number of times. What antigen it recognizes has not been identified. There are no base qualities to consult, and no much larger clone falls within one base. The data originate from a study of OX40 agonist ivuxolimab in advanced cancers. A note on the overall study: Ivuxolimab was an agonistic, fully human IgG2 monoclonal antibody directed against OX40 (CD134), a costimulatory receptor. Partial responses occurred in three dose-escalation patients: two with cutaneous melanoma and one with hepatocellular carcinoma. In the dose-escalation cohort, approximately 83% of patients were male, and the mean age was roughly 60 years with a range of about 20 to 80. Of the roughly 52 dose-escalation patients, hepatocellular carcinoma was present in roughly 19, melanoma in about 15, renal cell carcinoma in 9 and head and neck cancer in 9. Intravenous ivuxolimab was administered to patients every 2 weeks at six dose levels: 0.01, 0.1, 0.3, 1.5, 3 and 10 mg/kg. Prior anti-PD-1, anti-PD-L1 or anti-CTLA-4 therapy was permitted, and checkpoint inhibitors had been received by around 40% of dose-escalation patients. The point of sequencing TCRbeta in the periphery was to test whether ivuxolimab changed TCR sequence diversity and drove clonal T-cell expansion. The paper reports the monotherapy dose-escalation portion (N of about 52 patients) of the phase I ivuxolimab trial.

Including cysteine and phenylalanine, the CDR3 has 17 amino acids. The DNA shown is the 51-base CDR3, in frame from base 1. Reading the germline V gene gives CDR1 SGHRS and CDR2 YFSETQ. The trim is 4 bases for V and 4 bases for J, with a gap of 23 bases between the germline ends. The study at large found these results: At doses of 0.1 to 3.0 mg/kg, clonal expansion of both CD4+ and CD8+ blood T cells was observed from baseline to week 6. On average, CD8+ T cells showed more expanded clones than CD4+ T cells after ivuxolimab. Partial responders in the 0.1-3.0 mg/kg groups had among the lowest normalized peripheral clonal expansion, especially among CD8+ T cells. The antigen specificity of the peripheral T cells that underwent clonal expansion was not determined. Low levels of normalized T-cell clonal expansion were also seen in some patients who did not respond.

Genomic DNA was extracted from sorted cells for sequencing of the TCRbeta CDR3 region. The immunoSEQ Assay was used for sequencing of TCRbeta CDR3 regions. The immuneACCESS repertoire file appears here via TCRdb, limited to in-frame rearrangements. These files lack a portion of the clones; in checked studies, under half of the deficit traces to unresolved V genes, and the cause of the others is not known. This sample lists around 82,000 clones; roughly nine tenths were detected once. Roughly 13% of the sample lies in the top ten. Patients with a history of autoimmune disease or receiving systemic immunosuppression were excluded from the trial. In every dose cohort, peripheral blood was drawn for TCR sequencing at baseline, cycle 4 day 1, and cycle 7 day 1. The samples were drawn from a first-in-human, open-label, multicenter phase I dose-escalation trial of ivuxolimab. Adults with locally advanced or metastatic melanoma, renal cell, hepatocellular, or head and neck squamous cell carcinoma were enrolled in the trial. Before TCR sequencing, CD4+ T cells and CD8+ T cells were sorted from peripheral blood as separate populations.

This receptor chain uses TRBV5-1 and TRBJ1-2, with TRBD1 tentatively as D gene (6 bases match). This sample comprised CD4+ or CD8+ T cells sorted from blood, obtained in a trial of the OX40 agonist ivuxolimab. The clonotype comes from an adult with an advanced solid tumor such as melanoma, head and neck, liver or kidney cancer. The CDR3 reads CASSDPPPRGYIYGYTF. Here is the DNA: TGCGCCAGCAGCGATCCTCCGCCGAGGGGGTACATCTATGGCTACACCTTC.